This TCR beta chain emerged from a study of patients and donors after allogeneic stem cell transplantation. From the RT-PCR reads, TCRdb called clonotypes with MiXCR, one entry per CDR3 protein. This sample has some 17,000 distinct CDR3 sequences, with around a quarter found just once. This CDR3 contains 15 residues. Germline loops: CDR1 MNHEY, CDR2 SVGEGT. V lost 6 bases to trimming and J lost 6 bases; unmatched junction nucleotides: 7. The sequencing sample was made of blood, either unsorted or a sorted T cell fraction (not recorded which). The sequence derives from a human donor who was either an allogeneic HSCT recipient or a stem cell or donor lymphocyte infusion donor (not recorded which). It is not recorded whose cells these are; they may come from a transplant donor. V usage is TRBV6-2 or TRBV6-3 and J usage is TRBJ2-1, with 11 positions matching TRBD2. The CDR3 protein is CASSRLAGWGNEQFF. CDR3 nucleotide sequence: TGTGCCAGCAGCCGACTAGCGGGGTGGGGCAATGAGCAGTTCTTC.